The clone carrying this TCR beta chain was seen a few times. This entry belongs to a study of identical twins. V gave up 0 bases and J gave up 1 base, with 12 bases separating them. The CDR3 contains 16 residues. Germline values: CDR1 ENHRY, CDR2 SYGVKD. A universal primer site came from template switching; cDNA carried unique molecular identifiers. MiXCR, run by TCRdb on the 5' RACE reads, gives a single entry per CDR3 protein. Of 1,800,000 or so distinct CDR3 sequences listed, about 30% are singletons. Sequencing used cord blood. The rearrangement links TRBV10-3 to TRBJ1-1; possible D gene TRBD1, 6 bases. This receptor was obtained from a newborn girl in good health. The CDR3 DNA follows: TGTGCCATCAGTGAGTCCCCAGGGGTGAGGAACACTGAAGCTTTCTTT. Translation: CAISESPGVRNTEAFF.